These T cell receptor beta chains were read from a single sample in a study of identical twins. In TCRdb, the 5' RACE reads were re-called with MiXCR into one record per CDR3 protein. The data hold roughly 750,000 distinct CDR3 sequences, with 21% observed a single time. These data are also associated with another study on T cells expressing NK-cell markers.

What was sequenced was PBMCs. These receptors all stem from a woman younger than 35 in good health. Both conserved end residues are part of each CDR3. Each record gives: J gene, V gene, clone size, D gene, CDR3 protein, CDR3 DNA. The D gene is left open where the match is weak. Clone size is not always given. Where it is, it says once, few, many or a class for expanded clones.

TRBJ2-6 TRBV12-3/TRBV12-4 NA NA CASSARTGLSGANVLTF TGTGCCAGCAGCGCCAGAACAGGACTCTCTGGGGCCAACGTCCTGACTTTC
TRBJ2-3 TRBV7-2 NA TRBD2 CASKLAGGASDTQYF TGTGCCAGCAAGTTAGCGGGAGGGGCTTCAGATACGCAGTATTTT
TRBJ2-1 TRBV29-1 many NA CSGGGYNEQFF TGCAGCGGTGGGGGGTACAATGAGCAGTTCTTC
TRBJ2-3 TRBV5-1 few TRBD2 CASSFSGFTDTQYF TGCGCCAGCAGCTTTAGCGGGTTCACAGATACGCAGTATTTT
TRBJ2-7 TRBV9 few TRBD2 CASSTSGRNEQYF TGTGCCAGCAGCACTAGCGGGAGAAACGAGCAGTACTTC
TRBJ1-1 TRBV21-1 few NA CASSKGGKGTNTEAFF TGTGCCAGCAGCAAAGGGGGGAAGGGGACGAACACTGAAGCTTTCTTT
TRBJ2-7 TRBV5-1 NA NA CASSLETTQYF TGCGCCAGCAGCTTGGAGACCACGCAGTACTTC
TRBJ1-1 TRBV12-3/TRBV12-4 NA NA CASSLSGVVYTEAFF TGTGCCAGCAGTTTGTCAGGGGTTGTTTACACTGAAGCTTTCTTT
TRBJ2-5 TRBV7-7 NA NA CASSLGDRPETQYF TGTGCCAGCAGCTTAGGAGACAGACCAGAGACCCAGTACTTC
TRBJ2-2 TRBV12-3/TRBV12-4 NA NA CASRKQGWTGELFF TGTGCCAGCAGGAAACAGGGTTGGACCGGGGAGCTGTTTTTT
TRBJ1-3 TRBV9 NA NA CASSVSGFSSGNTIYF TGTGCCAGCAGCGTATCAGGGTTTTCCTCTGGAAACACCATATATTTT
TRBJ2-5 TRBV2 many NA CASIIGETQYF TGTGCCAGCATTATTGGAGAGACCCAGTACTTC
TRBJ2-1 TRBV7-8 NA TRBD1 CASSKQGAFFSYNEQFF TGTGCCAGCAGCAAACAGGGGGCTTTCTTCTCCTACAATGAGCAGTTCTTC
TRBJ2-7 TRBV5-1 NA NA CASSLTSSEQYF TGCGCCAGCAGCTTGACTAGTTCCGAGCAGTACTTC
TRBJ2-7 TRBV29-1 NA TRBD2 CSVEDLGTSETSYEQYF TGCAGCGTTGAAGATTTGGGGACTAGCGAAACCTCCTACGAGCAGTACTTC
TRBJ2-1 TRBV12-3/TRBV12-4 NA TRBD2 CASRDGGGGFEQFF TGTGCCAGCAGGGACGGTGGCGGGGGGTTCGAGCAGTTCTTC
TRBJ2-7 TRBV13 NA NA CASSLVSRDHEQYF TGTGCCAGCAGCTTAGTGTCCAGGGACCACGAGCAGTACTTC
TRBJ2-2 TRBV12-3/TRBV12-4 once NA CASSTGATGRPGELFF TGTGCCAGCAGTACTGGAGCCACAGGGAGGCCCGGGGAGCTGTTTTTT
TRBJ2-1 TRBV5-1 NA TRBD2 CASSWGTSENEQFF TGCGCCAGCAGCTGGGGGACTAGCGAAAATGAGCAGTTCTTC
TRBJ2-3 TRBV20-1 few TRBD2 CSARVPSLAADTQYF TGCAGTGCTAGAGTCCCCTCGCTAGCGGCAGATACGCAGTATTTT
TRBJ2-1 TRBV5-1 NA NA CASSLRQGLSTHYNEQFF TGCGCCAGCAGCTTGAGGCAGGGCCTATCGACCCATTACAATGAGCAGTTCTTC
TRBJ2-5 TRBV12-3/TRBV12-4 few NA CASGQHGETQYF TGTGCCAGCGGGCAGCATGGGGAGACCCAGTACTTC
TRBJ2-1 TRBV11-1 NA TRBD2 CASSLAPPGLVSYNEQFF TGTGCCAGCAGCTTAGCGCCCCCGGGACTAGTCTCCTACAATGAGCAGTTCTTC
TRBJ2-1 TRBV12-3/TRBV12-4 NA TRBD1 CASSGRDRAVF TGTGCCAGCAGTGGGCGGGACAGGGCGGTCTTC
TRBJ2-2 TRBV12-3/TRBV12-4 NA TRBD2 CASRDRLAVPNTGELFF TGTGCCAGCAGGGATAGACTAGCGGTACCGAACACCGGGGAGCTGTTTTTT
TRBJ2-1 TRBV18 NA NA CASSPWGDRYNEQFF TGTGCCAGCTCTCCCTGGGGGGACAGATACAATGAGCAGTTCTTC